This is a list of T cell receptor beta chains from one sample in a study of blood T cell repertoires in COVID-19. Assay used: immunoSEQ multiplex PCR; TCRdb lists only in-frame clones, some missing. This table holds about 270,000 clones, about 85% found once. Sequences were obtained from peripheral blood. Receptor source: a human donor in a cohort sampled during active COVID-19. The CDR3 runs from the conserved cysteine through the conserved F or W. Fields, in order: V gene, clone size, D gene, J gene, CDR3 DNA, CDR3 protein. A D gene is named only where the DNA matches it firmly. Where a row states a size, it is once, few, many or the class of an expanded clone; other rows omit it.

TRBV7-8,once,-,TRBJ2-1,TGTGCCAGCAGCACCCGAGCGGGACAGGAGTACAATGAGCAGTTCTTC,CASSTRAGQEYNEQFF
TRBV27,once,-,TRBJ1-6,TGTGCCAGCAGTTTGGAGTGGGGCCGAAAAAACTCACCCCTCCACTTT,CASSLEWGRKNSPLHF
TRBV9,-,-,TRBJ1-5,TGTGCCAGCAGCGTAGGACTGGGGGGTCAGCCCCAGCATTTT,CASSVGLGGQPQHF
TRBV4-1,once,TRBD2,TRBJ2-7,TGCGCCAGCAGCCAAGTAGCCTCCGGACTAGCGGTCTACGAGCAGTACTTC,CASSQVASGLAVYEQYF
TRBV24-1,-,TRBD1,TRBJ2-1,TGTGCCACCAACAGGGGGTCCGGAAATGAGCAGTTCTTC,CATNRGSGNEQFF
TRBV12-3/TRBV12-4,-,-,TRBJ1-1,TGTGCCAGCAGTCCAGGGGCTGAAGCTTTCTTT,CASSPGAEAFF
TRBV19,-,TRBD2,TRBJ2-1,TGTGCCAGTAGTCCCGGGACTAGCCAAAGTATCAAGTTCTTC,CASSPGTSQSIKFF
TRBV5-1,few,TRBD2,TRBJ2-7,TGCGCCAGCAGCTTGTACACTAGCGGGAGTAGTGAGCAGTACTTC,CASSLYTSGSSEQYF
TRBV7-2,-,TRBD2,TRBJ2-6,TGTGCCAGCAGCTCACTAGCGGGAGGGTCTGGGGCCAACGTCCTGACTTTC,CASSSLAGGSGANVLTF
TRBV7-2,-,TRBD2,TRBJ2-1,TGTGCCAGCATACCGACTAGCGGGAGTGTCAATGAGCAGTTCTTC,CASIPTSGSVNEQFF
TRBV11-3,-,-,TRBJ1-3,TGTGCCAGCAGCTTAGATCATGGCAGGGGAAACACCATATATTTT,CASSLDHGRGNTIYF
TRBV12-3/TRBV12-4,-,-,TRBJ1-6,TGTGCCAGCAGCCTGGGAGGAAATTCACCCCTCCACTTT,CASSLGGNSPLHF
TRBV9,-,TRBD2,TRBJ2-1,TGTGCCAGCAGCGTAGCCGGGACTACATACAATGAGCAGTTCTTC,CASSVAGTTYNEQFF
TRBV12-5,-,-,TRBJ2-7,TGTGCTAGTGGAACAACGCCGGCCTTACGGGACGAGCAGTACTTC,CASGTTPALRDEQYF
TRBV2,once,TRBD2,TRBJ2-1,TGTGCCAGCAGAACAGCGGGAGGGTCCTACAATGAGCAGTTCTTC,CASRTAGGSYNEQFF
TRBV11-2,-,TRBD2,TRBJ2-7,TGTGCCAGCAGTTTAGCGGGAGGGCGCGAGCAGTACTTC,CASSLAGGREQYF
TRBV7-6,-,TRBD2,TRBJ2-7,TGTGCCAGCAGCACCTTAGCGGGAGTGTTTCTGCCGTACGAGCAGTACTTC,CASSTLAGVFLPYEQYF
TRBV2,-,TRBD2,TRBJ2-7,TGTGCCACCTCCGCTACTAGCGGGAGTACCCACGAGCAGTACTTC,CATSATSGSTHEQYF
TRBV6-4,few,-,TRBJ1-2,TGTGCCAGCAGGCCGGTGCCGGGAGGTTACGGCTACACCTTC,CASRPVPGGYGYTF
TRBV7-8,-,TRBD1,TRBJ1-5,TGTGCCAGCAACAGGGGCGCGAGAGAGAATCAGCCCCAGCATTTT,CASNRGARENQPQHF
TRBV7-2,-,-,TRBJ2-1,TGTGCCAGCAGCTTAGAAGCCGGTGAGCAGTTCTTC,CASSLEAGEQFF
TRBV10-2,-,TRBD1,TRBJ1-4,TGCGCCAGCAGGGGACAGGGGGTGAGGGAAAAACTGTTTTTT,CASRGQGVREKLFF
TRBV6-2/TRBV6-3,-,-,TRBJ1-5,TGTGCCAGCAGTTACGGGGGCTCTCGGAATCAGCCCCAGCATTTT,CASSYGGSRNQPQHF
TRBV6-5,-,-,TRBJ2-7,TGTGCCAGCAGGCCATCGGGGGCCTACGAGCAGTACTTC,CASRPSGAYEQYF
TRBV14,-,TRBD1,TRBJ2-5,TGTGCCAGCAGCCGACGGGGACAGTCGGAGACCCAGTACTTC,CASSRRGQSETQYF
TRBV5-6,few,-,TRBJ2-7,TGTGCCAGCAGCCCCTCGGGAGCTCAATACGAGCAGTACTTC,CASSPSGAQYEQYF